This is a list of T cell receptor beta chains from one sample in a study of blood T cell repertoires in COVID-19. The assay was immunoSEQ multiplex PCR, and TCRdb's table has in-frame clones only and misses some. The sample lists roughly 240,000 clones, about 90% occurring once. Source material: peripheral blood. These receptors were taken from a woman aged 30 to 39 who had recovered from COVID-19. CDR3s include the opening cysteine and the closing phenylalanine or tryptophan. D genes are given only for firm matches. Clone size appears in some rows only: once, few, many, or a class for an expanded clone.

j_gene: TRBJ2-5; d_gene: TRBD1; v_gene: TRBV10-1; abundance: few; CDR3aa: CASSESSRGLGETQYF; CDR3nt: TGCGCCAGCAGTGAGTCGTCCAGGGGGCTGGGGGAGACCCAGTACTTC
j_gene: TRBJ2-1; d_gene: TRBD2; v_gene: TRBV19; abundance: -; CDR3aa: CASSIQLAGSEQFF; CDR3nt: TGTGCCAGTAGTATACAACTAGCGGGGAGTGAGCAGTTCTTC
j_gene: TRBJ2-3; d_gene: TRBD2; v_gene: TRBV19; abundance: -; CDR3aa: CASSKSSGGVSTDTQYF; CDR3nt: TGTGCCAGTAGTAAATCTAGCGGGGGTGTGAGCACAGATACGCAGTATTTT
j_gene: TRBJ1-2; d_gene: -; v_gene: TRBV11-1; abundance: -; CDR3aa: CASSFLADEWGSGYTF; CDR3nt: TGTGCCAGCAGCTTCTTAGCGGACGAGTGGGGCTCGGGCTACACCTTC
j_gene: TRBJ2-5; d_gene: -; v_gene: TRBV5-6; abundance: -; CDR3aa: CASSFGVLGETQYF; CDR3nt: TGTGCCAGCAGCTTTGGAGTACTAGGAGAGACCCAGTACTTC
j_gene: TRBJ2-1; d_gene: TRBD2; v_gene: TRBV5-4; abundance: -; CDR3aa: CASSATSGLYNEQFF; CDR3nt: TGTGCCAGCAGCGCTACTAGCGGTCTTTACAATGAGCAGTTCTTC
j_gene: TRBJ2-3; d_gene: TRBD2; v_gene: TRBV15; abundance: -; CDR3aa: CATSRVSGLAGGQADTQYF; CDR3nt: TGTGCCACCAGCAGAGTCTCAGGACTAGCGGGGGGGCAGGCAGATACGCAGTATTTT
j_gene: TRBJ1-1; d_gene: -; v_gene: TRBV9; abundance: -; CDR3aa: CASGQGSGNTEAFF; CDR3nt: TGTGCCAGCGGTCAGGGTTCGGGGAACACTGAAGCTTTCTTT
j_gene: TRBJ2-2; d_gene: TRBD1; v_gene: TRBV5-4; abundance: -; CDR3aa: CASSLVGGETGELFF; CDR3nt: TGTGCCAGCAGCTTGGTAGGGGGCGAAACCGGGGAGCTGTTTTTT
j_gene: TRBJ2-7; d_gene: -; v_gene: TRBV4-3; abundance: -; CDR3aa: CASSLWRWDLKGGNSYEQYF; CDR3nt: TGCGCCAGCAGCCTTTGGAGGTGGGACCTTAAGGGGGGGAACTCCTACGAGCAGTACTTC
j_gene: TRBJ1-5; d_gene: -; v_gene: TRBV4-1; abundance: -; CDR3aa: CASSQDIRGFQPQHF; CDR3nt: TGCGCCAGCAGCCAGGACATCAGGGGTTTTCAGCCCCAGCATTTT
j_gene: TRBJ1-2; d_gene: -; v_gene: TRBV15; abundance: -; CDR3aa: CATSRDLNRDYGYTF; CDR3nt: TGTGCCACCAGCAGAGATTTGAACAGGGACTATGGCTACACCTTC
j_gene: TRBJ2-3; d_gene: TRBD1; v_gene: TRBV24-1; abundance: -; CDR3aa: CATRDSGGSDTQYF; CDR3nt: TGTGCCACCCGGGACAGTGGGGGCTCAGATACGCAGTATTTT
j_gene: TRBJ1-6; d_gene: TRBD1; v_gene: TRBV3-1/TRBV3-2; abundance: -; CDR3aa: CASSQDITGASSPLHF; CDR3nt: TGTGCCAGCAGCCAAGATATAACAGGGGCTTCTTCACCCCTCCACTTT